A selection of T cell receptor beta chains follows, all from one sample in a study of siplizumab effects on memory and regulatory T cells. This table comes from immunoSEQ multiplex PCR, and its TCRdb copy is limited to in-frame clones, with some not included. The sample consists of more than 85,000 clones, 92% of them appearing once. Sequenced: Tregs sorted from blood. These receptors originate from a human donor in good health. Each CDR3 is given with its conserved first and last residue. D genes are given only for firm matches. Clone size appears in some rows only: once, few, many, or a class for an expanded clone.

v_call	d_call	clone_size	j_call	cdr3_nt	cdr3_aa
TRBV19	NA	NA	TRBJ2-7	TGTGCCAGTAGTGGCAGGGTACCCTACGAGCAGTACTTC	CASSGRVPYEQYF
TRBV23-1	NA	once	TRBJ2-3	TGCGCCAGCAGTCGGCCATGGTGGTCGGGCACAGATACGCAGTATTTT	CASSRPWWSGTDTQYF
TRBV29-1	NA	NA	TRBJ1-2	TGCAGCGTGAGTAGTGGCAGGGCCGGTTATGGCTACACCTTC	CSVSSGRAGYGYTF
TRBV6-6	NA	NA	TRBJ2-1	TGTGCCAGCAGCCGGGGGTCGGCCGAAAATGAGCAGTTCTTC	CASSRGSAENEQFF
TRBV12-5	NA	NA	TRBJ1-1	TGTGCTAGTGGTTTGGCCGGGAACACTGAAGCTTTCTTT	CASGLAGNTEAFF
TRBV5-1	TRBD2	NA	TRBJ2-5	TGCGCCAGCAGCCATACTAGCGGGAGCCCCCAAGGGGAGACCCAGTACTTC	CASSHTSGSPQGETQYF
TRBV9	NA	NA	TRBJ1-1	TGTGCCAGCAGCGTAGCTACCTCGTCTTCTGAAGCTTTCTTT	CASSVATSSSEAFF
TRBV5-4	TRBD2	NA	TRBJ2-7	TGTGCCAGCAGCTTGGTTAGCGGGGCATCCTACGAGCAGTACTTC	CASSLVSGASYEQYF
TRBV11-1	TRBD1	once	TRBJ2-7	TGTGCCAGCAGCCCAAAGACAGGGCTATACTACGAGCAGTACTTC	CASSPKTGLYYEQYF
TRBV29-1	TRBD1	NA	TRBJ2-5	TGCAGCGCCCGGACAGGGGAAGAGACCCAGTACTTC	CSARTGEETQYF
TRBV5-1	NA	NA	TRBJ2-3	TGCGCCAGCAGCACAATACAGAGCACAGATACGCAGTATTTT	CASSTIQSTDTQYF
TRBV5-1	NA	NA	TRBJ2-7	TGCGCCAGCAGCTTGGCCAGCAATCGGGGCGAGCAGTACTTC	CASSLASNRGEQYF
TRBV11-3	NA	NA	TRBJ2-3	TGTGCCAGCAGCCCCACGTCGGAAGGGTACGGGGATACGCAGTATTTT	CASSPTSEGYGDTQYF
TRBV7-9	NA	medium-sized	TRBJ1-4	TGTGCCAGCTGCTACGACGGTGCAACTAATGAAAAACTGTTTTTT	CASCYDGATNEKLFF
TRBV19	NA	NA	TRBJ2-1	TGTGCCAGTAGTGTAAAGATACGAAGGGGGGCGGCCAATAATGAGCAGTTCTTC	CASSVKIRRGAANNEQFF
TRBV6-6	NA	NA	TRBJ1-5	TGTGCCAGCAGGTCAGACAGGAAAAGTAGCAATCAGCCCCAGCATTTT	CASRSDRKSSNQPQHF
TRBV4-1	TRBD1	NA	TRBJ2-7	TGCGCCAGCAGCCCCCGGGACAGCACCTACGAGCAGTACTTC	CASSPRDSTYEQYF
TRBV6-5	NA	NA	TRBJ1-2	TGTGCCAGCAGTTACTCTGGTTCGGGGGGATTGGGCTACACCTTC	CASSYSGSGGLGYTF
TRBV6-6	TRBD1	NA	TRBJ1-2	TGTGCCAGCAGTTACGACGGGACAGGCTATGGCTACACCTTC	CASSYDGTGYGYTF
TRBV5-4	NA	NA	TRBJ1-1	TGTGCCAGCAGCTTGGACGCAGGGATGAACACTGAAGCTTTCTTT	CASSLDAGMNTEAFF
TRBV19	NA	NA	TRBJ2-1	TGTGCCAGTAGTATCAAGTCTGGGGGAGTGGAGCAGTTCTTC	CASSIKSGGVEQFF
TRBV6-6	TRBD1	NA	TRBJ2-7	TGTGCCAGCAGTTACTTGGACAGGGCAAATCACTACGAGCAGTACTTC	CASSYLDRANHYEQYF
TRBV18	TRBD1	NA	TRBJ1-4	TGTGCCAGCTCACCATGGGACAGGGGGACTAATGAAAAACTGTTTTTT	CASSPWDRGTNEKLFF
TRBV27	TRBD2	NA	TRBJ2-1	TGTGCCAGCAGAAGACTAGCGGGAAGCAATGAGCAGTTCTTC	CASRRLAGSNEQFF
TRBV4-2	NA	once	TRBJ1-2	TGTGCCAGCAGCCAAGATTGGCCAGCCTATGGCTACACCTTC	CASSQDWPAYGYTF
TRBV7-2	NA	NA	TRBJ1-2	TGTGCCAGCAGCACGGGACACGAGGTTAACTATGGCTACACCTTC	CASSTGHEVNYGYTF
TRBV19	TRBD1	NA	TRBJ2-7	TGTGCCAGTAGTATAGCCACATTTGGACAGGAGCGGCAGTACTTC	CASSIATFGQERQYF
TRBV10-3	NA	NA	TRBJ1-5	TGTGCCATCGGGGTGGGACCAAGGGGCAATCAGCCCCAGCATTTT	CAIGVGPRGNQPQHF
TRBV15	TRBD2	few	TRBJ2-3	TGTGCCACCAGCAGAGCAGTTTCCGCTAGCGGGTCTAGCACAGATACGCAGTATTTT	CATSRAVSASGSSTDTQYF
TRBV7-9	NA	NA	TRBJ1-3	TGTGCCAGCAGCTTAAGGCACAGGACGGACTCTGGAAACACCATATATTTT	CASSLRHRTDSGNTIYF
TRBV11-2	TRBD1	NA	TRBJ2-5	TGTGCCAGCAGCTGGAGGCGGCAGGGGGCAGGAGGCCAAGAGACCCAGTACTTC	CASSWRRQGAGGQETQYF
TRBV6-1	TRBD1	NA	TRBJ2-1	TGTGCCAGCAATGGACAGGGGATATACAATGAGCAGTTCTTC	CASNGQGIYNEQFF
TRBV7-2	NA	NA	TRBJ2-5	TGTGCCAGCAGCCTAGGGACCAAAGAGACCCAGTACTTC	CASSLGTKETQYF
TRBV30	NA	NA	TRBJ1-2	TGTGCCTGGTCCGGGGACATCCGAGGGAATGGCTACACCTTC	CAWSGDIRGNGYTF
TRBV20-1	NA	NA	TRBJ2-5	TGCAGTGCTAGTCTTCGGGGGACCCAGTACTTC	CSASLRGTQYF
TRBV18	NA	NA	TRBJ2-2	TGTGCCAGCTCACCAGGGACCGACACCGGGGAGCTGTTTTTT	CASSPGTDTGELFF
TRBV7-3	NA	NA	TRBJ2-3	TGTGCCAGCAGCTTTGAGGGGGATACGCAGTATTTT	CASSFEGDTQYF
TRBV19	TRBD2	NA	TRBJ2-5	TGTGCCAGTAGTATTCGTGCGGGAGGCAACAACCAAGAGACCCAGTACTTC	CASSIRAGGNNQETQYF
TRBV7-9	TRBD2	NA	TRBJ2-2	TGTGCCGGGGGGAGCGGGAGGTCCAATAACGCGAACACCGGGGAGCTGTTTTTT	CAGGSGRSNNANTGELFF
TRBV29-1	NA	NA	TRBJ2-1	TGCAGCGTTGGTCTCGGGTGGGAGCAGTTCTTC	CSVGLGWEQFF
TRBV5-1	NA	NA	TRBJ2-5	TGCGCCAGCAGCTGGACAGTATGGGAGACCCAGTACTTC	CASSWTVWETQYF
TRBV19	NA	NA	TRBJ1-4	TGTGCCAGTACTCTTACTGACCAAGCGAAACTGTTTTTT	CASTLTDQAKLFF
TRBV5-1	NA	NA	TRBJ1-1	TGCGCCAGCAGCCCGGGACCCGGACGGGTGAACACTGAAGCTTTCTTT	CASSPGPGRVNTEAFF
TRBV9	NA	NA	TRBJ2-3	TGTGCCAGCAGACAGGGAGTCAGCACAGATACGCAGTATTTT	CASRQGVSTDTQYF
TRBV2	TRBD1	NA	TRBJ2-7	TGTGCCAGCAGCTTGGGACAGGGATCCTACGAGCAGTACTTC	CASSLGQGSYEQYF
TRBV5-6	NA	NA	TRBJ2-7	TGTGCCAGCAGCTTGCGGGTCGCAGCCTACTACGAGCAGTACTTC	CASSLRVAAYYEQYF
TRBV29-1	NA	NA	TRBJ1-5	TGCAGCGTTGGGGACCGCAATCAGCCCCAGCATTTT	CSVGDRNQPQHF
TRBV2	NA	NA	TRBJ2-5	TGCGCCAGCAGTGCCGCACGCGTAGAGACCCAGTACTTC	CASSAARVETQYF